This T cell receptor beta chain derives from a study of cytomegalovirus exposure and HLA in healthy donors. Study outcomes and limitations: Among immune exposure information, only CMV serostatus was available. DRB1 showed the most TCR associations and HLA-C the fewest in a later analysis, as rates varied by HLA locus.

PCR was performed using 60 Vbeta and 13 Jbeta primers. Measured with immunoSEQ multiplex PCR; TCRdb has only the in-frame clones, and not every one. The table lists 200,000 or so clones. A word on this clone: Its antigen remains unknown.

There are 15 residues in the CDR3. The germline gives CDR1 SGHRS, CDR2 YFSETQ. V was clipped by 4 bases and J by 6 bases; unmatched bases: 11. This sequence joins TRBV5-1 and TRBJ1-1; 8 positions match TRBD1. The source is a boy younger than 18 in good health and CMV-seronegative. Specimen: PBMCs. The CDR3 reads CASSRADREVAEAFF. In nucleotides, the CDR3 is TGCGCCAGCAGCAGAGCGGACAGGGAGGTTGCTGAAGCTTTCTTT.